The 10 T cell receptor beta chains below all came from one sample that was sequenced in a study of shared clonotypes between healthy human individuals (dated by TCRdb to the early 2020s). Receptor amplification or capture employed the immunoSEQ multiplex PCR assay. Here the immuneACCESS table is served through TCRdb, limited to in-frame sequences with V and J called. Missing clones are a known gap in these copies; in checked studies unresolved V genes cover under half, and the rest lacks a known reason. The sample includes about 680,000 clones, with 73% observed a single time. The top ten clonotypes cover 1.5% to 2% of the sample. The sample comprised memory CD4+ T cells sorted from blood. In the paper's terms, the cell subset or site label means: CD45RA-negative fraction. The source is a woman aged 25 to 39 in good health.

This clone was counted only a few times. V usage is TRBV2 and J usage is TRBJ1-1; D perhaps matches TRBD1 (5 bases). V was clipped by 7 bases and J by 3 bases, with 12 bases between them. The length of the CDR3 is 13 residues. Per germline, CDR1 SNHLY and CDR2 FYNNEI. As DNA, the CDR3 is TGTGCCAGCAATCCCCTAGGGGACACTGAAGCTTTCTTT. Protein product: CASNPLGDTEAFF.

This sequence joins TRBV15 and TRBJ2-2; tentative D call: TRBD2 (6 bases). This CDR3 is built from 14 residues. Germline V gene sequence: CDR1 LNHNV, CDR2 YYDKDF (reference sequence). The ends were cut back, 0 bases at V and 8 bases at J, with 10 bases in the middle. The CDR3 loop is CATSRDRGRGELFF. CDR3 coding DNA: TGTGCCACCAGCAGAGATCGGGGGAGAGGGGAGCTGTTTTTT. Full variable domain (outside the CDR3, taken from reference TRBV15 and TRBJ2-2): DAMVIQNPRYQVTQFGKPVTLSCSQTLNHNVMYWYQQKSSQAPKLLFHYYDKDFNNEADTPDNFQSRRPNTSFCFLDIRSPGLGDTAMYLCATSRDRGRGELFFGEGSRLTVL.

The genes are TRBV30 and TRBJ1-1; 11 nucleotides line up with TRBD1. Trimming took 4 bases from V and 2 from J; bases not matched to a gene: 6. The CDR3 length is 15 residues. From germline, CDR1 is GTSNPN and CDR2 SVGIG (reference sequence). The CDR3 DNA reads as TGTGCCTGGACGGGACAGGGGGTGCCAAACACTGAAGCTTTCTTT. The encoded protein is CAWTGQGVPNTEAFF.

This clone has a handful of counts. The chain combines TRBV14 with TRBJ2-5; D is perhaps TRBD2 (7 bases). The CDR3 covers 16 residues. The germline V and J ends were trimmed by 0 bases and 5 bases, with 16 bases remaining between them. CDR1 is SGHDN and CDR2 is FVKESK in the germline V gene. CDR3 in amino acids: CASSQDPGGPVETQYF. The CDR3 nucleotides read TGTGCCAGCAGCCAAGACCCGGGGGGCCCTGTGGAGACCCAGTACTTC.

The J gene is TRBJ2-5, the V gene TRBV28, with D possibly matching TRBD2 (7 bases). Germline V gene data show CDR1 as MDHEN and CDR2 as SYDVKM. With 7 bases removed from V and 5 bases from J, the gap between germline ends came to 20 bases. This CDR3 has 15 residues. DNA for the CDR3: TGTGCCAGCACCCCCCGCGGGAGAGGGGGGGAGACCCAGTACTTC. Translating it yields CASTPRGRGGETQYF.

CDR3 region: CASSGTGGVGYEQYF. DNA for the CDR3: TGTGCCAGCAGTGGGACAGGGGGAGTTGGCTACGAGCAGTACTTC. The gene calls are TRBV2 and TRBJ2-7, with TRBD1 matching 10 bases. The CDR3 has 15 residues. Per germline, CDR1 SNHLY and CDR2 FYNNEI. V trimming: 4 bases; J trimming: 3 bases; junction bases outside the gene matches: 6.

This clone came up a few times. The chain carries TRBV7-9 and TRBJ1-5; TRBD1 agrees at 8 bases. J was trimmed by 2 bases and V by 6 bases; bases with no gene match: 6. There are 15 residues in the CDR3. Per the germline V gene, CDR1 is SEHNR and CDR2 is FQNEAQ (reference sequence). Here the CDR3 reads CASSMTGEGNQPQHF. For the CDR3, the DNA is TGTGCCAGCAGTATGACAGGGGAAGGCAATCAGCCCCAGCATTTT.

This clone appeared once. V is TRBV11-2 and J is TRBJ2-6, with D hard to call. Germline CDR1 and CDR2: SGHAT and FQNNGV. The V and J ends lost 3 bases and 3 bases respectively, with 12 bases between them. The CDR3 covers 16 residues. The CDR3 here is CASSFSRARGANVLTF. CDR3 DNA sequence: TGTGCCAGCAGCTTTTCAAGGGCCCGTGGGGCCAACGTCCTGACTTTC.

Only a few counts were recorded for this clone. This sequence joins TRBV5-6 and TRBJ2-1, with a tentative D call TRBD1 (6 bases). Germline V CDR1 and CDR2: SGHDT, YYEEEE. CDR3 size: 14 residues. V gave up 6 bases and J gave up 5 bases, with 15 bases separating them. CDR3 amino acids: CASKAWGPDNEQFF. In nucleotides, the CDR3 is TGTGCCAGCAAGGCTTGGGGGCCCGACAATGAGCAGTTCTTC.

The CDR3 region is CASSDRTSVSNEQFF. CDR3 sequence (DNA): TGCGCCAGCAGTGATAGGACTAGCGTTTCCAATGAGCAGTTCTTC. The chain employs TRBV10-2 and TRBJ2-1; 9 nucleotides align to TRBD2. J lost 6 bases, V lost 3 bases, and 6 bases had no gene match. CDR3 length: 15 amino acids. Germline CDR1 is WSHSY and CDR2 is SAAADI.